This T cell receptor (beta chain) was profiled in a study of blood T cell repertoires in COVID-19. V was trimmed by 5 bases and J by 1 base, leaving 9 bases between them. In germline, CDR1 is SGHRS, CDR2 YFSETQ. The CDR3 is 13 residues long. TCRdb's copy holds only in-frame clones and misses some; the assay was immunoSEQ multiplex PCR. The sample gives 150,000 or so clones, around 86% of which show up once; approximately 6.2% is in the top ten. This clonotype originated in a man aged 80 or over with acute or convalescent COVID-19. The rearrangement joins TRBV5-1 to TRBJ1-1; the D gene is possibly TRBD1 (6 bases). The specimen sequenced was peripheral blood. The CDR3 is CASRPGQNTEAFF. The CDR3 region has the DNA TGCGCCAGCAGGCCGGGACAGAACACTGAAGCTTTCTTT.